This entry lists 2 T cell receptor beta chains sequenced from one sample in a study of T cell repertoires in cytomegalovirus infection. Using its own MiXCR run on the reads, TCRdb lists one record per CDR3 protein. Found here are 500,000 to 600,000 distinct CDR3 sequences, 16% of them singletons; the top ten hold approximately 24%. The material sequenced was CD8+ T cells from PBMCs. The receptors come from a human donor in good health (CMV status not recorded). Some clones in this sample may be carry-over from other donors' samples.

Only a few counts were recorded for this clonotype. The rearrangement joins TRBV12-3 or TRBV12-4 to TRBJ1-6, with D maybe TRBD1 (6 bases). V lost 6 bases and J 5 bases, leaving 14 bases between the germline ends. CDR3 length: 15 residues. The CDR3: CASSLQGLDNSPLHF. CDR3 DNA: TGTGCCAGCAGCCTACAGGGTTTGGATAATTCACCCCTCCACTTT.

This clonotype was detected many times. This rearrangement joins TRBV10-3 to TRBJ2-1; D is uncertain. This CDR3 spans 13 amino acids. Trimming removed 6 bases from V and 5 bases from J, with 11 bases in between. Germline CDR1 and CDR2: ENHRY and SYGVKD. The CDR3 bases are TGTGCCATCAGCCCCGACTCGGACAATGAGCAGTTCTTC. It yields the protein CAISPDSDNEQFF.